This T cell receptor beta chain was captured in a study of T cell responses to AZD1222 COVID-19 vaccine. Notes on this clone: Its target is unknown.

Germline V gene sequence: CDR1 ENHRY, CDR2 SYGVKD. The CDR3 runs to 13 residues. With V trimmed by 10 bases and J by 5 bases, 7 bases remained unmatched. Regarding the study as a whole: Spike-specific TCR breadth and depth were elevated following two AZD1222 doses. AZD1222 recipients seropositive at baseline numbered only six. Spike-wide coverage was observed for vaccine-associated CD4 TCRs, with dominant responses at 160-218 and 743-854. Donors were mostly white British, more females; clonal diversity possibly underestimated.

Produced via immunoSEQ multiplex PCR; TCRdb's table is partial and in-frame only. Of fewer than 70,000 clones listed, about 91% are singletons. This material consisted of peripheral blood, taken 28 days after the second AZD1222 dose. The V gene is TRBV10-3, the J gene TRBJ1-4, with 7 bases matching TRBD1. The source is an adult who received the AZD1222 COVID-19 vaccine. The CDR3 DNA reads TGTGCCACAACGGACAGGAGCAATGAAAAACTGTTTTTT. Its protein is CATTDRSNEKLFF.